Following are 5 T cell receptor beta chains from one sample sequenced in a study of CD4+ T cells in melanoma (dated by TCRdb to the early 2020s). Library creation used the immunoSEQ multiplex PCR assay. Entries here come from immuneACCESS through TCRdb and include only in-frame sequences with V and J called. Some clones fail to appear in such tables; in the studies checked, an unresolved V gene covers under half of the shortfall, and the cause of the remainder is unknown. The sample yields almost 15,000 clones; 50% to 75% were counted once. Around 13% of the sample is held by the ten biggest clonotypes. Sequencing was done on a sample of cells from a culture (not recorded whether cultured in vitro). These receptors were obtained from a human donor with melanoma.

V usage is TRBV29-1 and J usage is TRBJ2-3; 7 nucleotides agree with TRBD1. Germline V gene data show CDR1 as SQVTM and CDR2 as ANQGSEA. V lost 2 bases, J lost 3 bases, and 2 bases stayed unmatched. The CDR3 covers 13 residues. The CDR3 DNA reads as TGCAGCGTTGAAAAGGGGGCGACAGATACGCAGTATTTT. Translating it yields CSVEKGATDTQYF.

The chain couples TRBV5-1 to TRBJ2-3, with TRBD2 matching over 8 bases. Germline loops: CDR1 SGHRS, CDR2 YFSETQ. CDR3 length: 17 residues. V shed 0 bases, J shed 3 bases, and the junction held 9 bases outside the gene matches. The CDR3 coding sequence is TGCGCCAGCAGCTTGGCACCGCGGGGGGTCGGGACAGATACGCAGTATTTT. This encodes CASSLAPRGVGTDTQYF. The full variable domain, rest sourced from reference TRBV5-1 and TRBJ2-3, is KAGVTQTPRYLIKTRGQQVTLSCSPISGHRSVSWYQQTPGQGLQFLFEYFSETQRNKGNFPGRFSGRQFSNSRSEMNVSTLELGDSALYLCASSLAPRGVGTDTQYFGPGTRLTVL.

The chain recombines TRBV29-1 with TRBJ1-3, with D possibly being TRBD1 (6 bases). The CDR3 runs 14 residues. V gave up 0 bases and J gave up 5 bases, with 11 bases separating them. Germline CDR1 SQVTM, CDR2 ANQGSEA. Here the CDR3 reads CSVEEQGIRNTIYF. CDR3 in DNA: TGCAGCGTTGAAGAACAGGGAATAAGAAACACCATATATTTT.

The rearrangement links TRBV7-8 to TRBJ1-5; a weak D match, TRBD1 (6 bases). Germline V lookup: CDR1 SGHVS, CDR2 FQNEAQ. The CDR3 is 14 residues long. V was pared by 5 bases and J by 7 bases, with 15 bases between. CDR3 sequence reads: CASSQNRVGQPQHF. CDR3 in DNA: TGTGCCAGCAGCCAAAACAGGGTAGGGCAGCCCCAGCATTTT.

The rearrangement links TRBV5-1 to TRBJ2-7; D is uncertain. This CDR3 has 12 amino acids. Germline lookup yields CDR1 SGHRS and CDR2 YFSETQ. V lost 3 bases, J lost 6 bases, and 10 bases lay in between. CDR3 protein: CASSSQSGEQYF. The CDR3 DNA reads as TGCGCCAGCAGCTCCCAGAGTGGCGAGCAGTACTTC.